This entry concerns a single T cell receptor (beta chain). Its antigen remains undetermined. The sample holds no much larger clone one base away, and base qualities are not on file. The TCR beta CDR3 region was amplified with a multiplex PCR system whose first round of around 10 cycles used 32 V-gene forward primers and 13 J-gene reverse primers. The first PCR round was done with a QIAGEN Multiplex PCR Kit, and the primer sequences were filed in Chinese patent CN105087789A. A second PCR round added Illumina universal primers using the Phusion High-Fidelity PCR Kit. TCR libraries were paired-end sequenced at 151 bp read length on the Illumina HiSeq X Ten platform. As for the authors' bioinformatics: Reads without multiplex PCR primers were removed using Cutadapt, read pairs were merged using PEAR, and CDR3 regions were called using MiXCR with default settings. Repertoire diversity was assessed by Shannon entropy, and clonality was calculated as one minus the Shannon entropy divided by the ln of the count of productive unique sequences. Dominant or high-frequency T-cell clones were defined as clonotypes at frequencies of at least 0.5%. TCRdb ran its own pipeline on the public reads, namely fastp trimming at Q25 and MiXCR clone calling, and kept in-frame beta chains. Records with the same CDR3 protein are collapsed into one entry carrying the most frequent genes and DNA. These V and J calls originate from TCRdb's pipeline instead of the authors' own analysis. The sample has a few thousand distinct CDR3 sequences on record, approximately 50% of them singletons. The leading ten clones occupy around 8.2% of the sample.

The entry originates in a study of immune heterogeneity within non-small cell lung tumors listed by TCRdb under 2018. Study-level background: By histology, the tumors were a few squamous cell carcinomas, roughly 11 non-squamous carcinomas and 1 tumor not otherwise specified. The study combined whole-exome sequencing, RNA-seq and TCR beta repertoire sequencing of multiple spatially distinct regions from each NSCLC tumor to examine intratumoral immune heterogeneity. TCR repertoires were analyzed from some 57 tumor loci of under 19 patients, while transcriptome data covered only roughly 43 loci from about 11 patients. For mutant peptides 8 to 11 amino acids long, netMHCpan-3.0 predicted neoantigen binding to the HLA alleles of each patient.

Genomic DNA was extracted from bulk tumor tissue and used as the TCR template, and 600 ng gDNA was amplified per sample. During surgery, multiple biopsies were taken from each primary tumor and placed as far apart as possible within the tumor mass. The study cohort was described as untreated, and the patients were newly diagnosed NSCLC cases having curative surgery. The donors were roughly 15 patients with newly diagnosed non-small cell lung cancer who were having surgery with curative intent. A couple of independent pathologists reviewed the resected tumor masses. Sequencing was performed only on DNA and RNA samples of high quality. V is trimmed back by 4 bases and J by 6 bases, and the junction contains 11 bases that no gene match accounts for. The germline V gene yields KGHDR for CDR1 and SFDVKD for CDR2. The CDR3 numbers 15 residues from cysteine through phenylalanine. Only the CDR3 region is kept as DNA, spanning 45 bases read in frame from base 1.

Here is what the overall study found, with its caveats: Local tumor mutational burden and local T-cell repertoire clonality had a statistically significant but moderate positive correlation (R about 0.3). Individual patients mostly had different high-frequency TCR beta clonotypes. Within a patient, the same dominant CDR3B clonotypes appeared at multiple loci, but different tumor locations also contained unique high-frequency clones.

This TCR was recovered from a woman aged 55-69 years with non-small cell lung cancer. The V and J segments used are TRBV24-1 and TRBJ2-7, with 7 middle bases fitting TRBD1. Sequencing was performed on lung tumor tissue. The DNA sequence is given as TGTGCCACCAGTGACCCCGGACAGGAATCGGGCGAGCAGTACTTC. Its coded protein is CATSDPGQESGEQYF.